This T cell receptor beta chain was observed in a study of control samples from healthy donors and cancer patients. The table came from immunoSEQ multiplex PCR; TCRdb's copy has only in-frame clones and leaves some out. There are 200,000 to 250,000 clones in the sample; 85% to 95% occur only once, and approximately 1.5% lies in the top ten. Germline V gene lookup returns CDR1 SQVTM and CDR2 ANQGSEA. The CDR3 extends over 11 amino acids. Trimming took 7 bases from V and 1 from J, leaving 7 bases between them. Material for sequencing was blood. This chain connects TRBV29-1 to TRBJ1-1; D is possibly TRBD1 (5 bases). This clonotype was sampled from a man aged 50-59 years in good health. The CDR3 DNA follows: TGCAGCGCGGACAAGAACACTGAAGCTTTCTTT. It yields the protein CSADKNTEAFF. The full variable domain, in which reference TRBV29-1 and TRBJ1-1 provide the parts outside the CDR3, is SAVISQKPSRDICQRGTSLTIQCQVDSQVTMMFWYRQQPGQSLTLIATANQGSEATYESGFVIDKFPISRPNLTFSTLTVSNMSPEDSSIYLCSADKNTEAFFGQGTRLTVV.